This passage covers 5 T cell receptor beta chains from one sample sequenced in a study of CD8 T cells in Susac syndrome. An input of about 0.45 to 1 ug of RNA was subjected to reverse transcription using random hexamers. In TCRdb, the immunoSEQ multiplex PCR reads were re-called with MiXCR into one record per CDR3 protein. Found here are around 90,000 distinct CDR3 sequences, 95% to 97% of them singletons; the top ten hold around 0.62%. The sample consisted of CD8+ T cells from PBMCs. Receptors were obtained from a human donor with Susac syndrome.

CDR3 DNA: TGCAGTGCTACTACCGGGACGGCGGATTCACCCCTCCACTTT. This gives the protein CSATTGTADSPLHF. The chain has TRBV20-1 and TRBJ1-6; possibly TRBD1 for D (5 bases). Germline assignment: CDR1 DFQATT and CDR2 SNEGSKA (reference sequence). The CDR3 is 14 residues long. Trimming took off 4 bases at V and 8 bases at J, with 15 bases between the two ends.

The chain combines TRBV29-1 with TRBJ2-3; 11 bases line up with TRBD2. Germline CDR1 SQVTM, CDR2 ANQGSEA. The CDR3 covers 14 residues. J was trimmed by 11 bases and V by 5 bases; bases with no gene match: 12. CDR3 bases: TGCAGCGTTACCCCGGGACTAGCGGAACTGGGGCAGTATTTT. Protein: CSVTPGLAELGQYF.

This chain joins TRBV28 and TRBJ1-2; TRBD1 matches 7 bases. This CDR3 spans 15 amino acids. Germline V gives CDR1 MDHEN, CDR2 SYDVKM. Unmatched junction bases numbered 6, after V lost 5 bases and J lost 0 bases. In DNA form, the CDR3 reads TGTGCCAGCAGTCTATCCGACAGGGCTAACTATGGCTACACCTTC. This sequence encodes CASSLSDRANYGYTF.

This rearrangement joins TRBV29-1 to TRBJ2-4; the D gene is possibly TRBD2 (5 bases). The CDR3 runs 15 residues. The germline V and J ends were trimmed by 2 bases and 0 bases, with 11 bases remaining between them. Germline CDR1 is SQVTM and CDR2 is ANQGSEA. This CDR3 reads CSVEMRALAKNIQYF. The CDR3 DNA sequence: TGCAGCGTTGAAATGCGGGCCCTAGCCAAAAACATTCAGTACTTC. Using reference TRBV29-1 and TRBJ2-4 for the parts outside the CDR3, the full variable domain is SAVISQKPSRDICQRGTSLTIQCQVDSQVTMMFWYRQQPGQSLTLIATANQGSEATYESGFVIDKFPISRPNLTFSTLTVSNMSPEDSSIYLCSVEMRALAKNIQYFGAGTRLSVL.

The chain recombines TRBV2 with TRBJ1-2; no reliable D call. The V and J ends lost 3 bases and 1 base respectively, with 12 bases between them. The CDR3 consists of 15 residues. CDR1 is SNHLY, CDR2 FYNNEI, per germline. CDR3 protein: CASSEIRPVNYGYTF. As DNA, the CDR3 is TGTGCCAGCAGTGAGATTCGGCCGGTTAACTATGGCTACACCTTC.